A single sample is the source of the 8 T cell receptor beta chains below, sequenced in a study of shared clonotypes between healthy human individuals. Assay: immunoSEQ multiplex PCR; the TCRdb copy retains only in-frame clones and omits some. The sample includes about 480,000 clones, roughly 85% of them seen just once. The sample comprised PBMCs. The receptors originated from a woman aged 40 to 55 in good health. Some clones in this sample may be carry-over from other donors' samples.

Concerning this clone: A much larger clone differs from this one at a single base, so this may be a read error. The CDR3 bases are TGTGCCAGCAGCTTAGCGAACACAGATACGCAGTATTTT. The encoded protein is CASSLANTDTQYF. This chain connects TRBV7-2 to TRBJ2-3, with D hard to call. The V gene lost 0 bases and the J gene lost 2 bases, with 3 bases spanning the gap. CDR1 is SGHTA and CDR2 is FQGNSA in the germline V gene. The CDR3 length is 13 residues.

The chain combines TRBV7-3 with TRBJ1-1; a weak D match, TRBD1 (6 bases). V lost 5 bases and J 4 bases, leaving 23 bases between the germline ends. The CDR3 totals 17 residues. Germline V gene sequence: CDR1 SGHTA, CDR2 FQGTGA. CDR3 region: CASSPRGQGVEGTEAFF. The CDR3 DNA reads TGTGCCAGCAGCCCCCGGGGGCAGGGCGTGGAGGGCACTGAAGCTTTCTTT.

DNA of the CDR3: TGCGCCAGCAGCCAAGTAGGGTTACTAGCGGCAGAGACCCAGTACTTC. Its translation: CASSQVGLLAAETQYF. The V gene is TRBV4-1, the J gene TRBJ2-5; 8 bases line up with TRBD2. This CDR3 is 16 amino acids long. After removal of 1 base from V and 4 bases from J, the junction contained 8 bases not matched to a gene. Germline CDR1 MGHRA, CDR2 YSYEKL.

The chain's CDR3 is CASSPRPLGQGTGELFF. The CDR3 DNA follows: TGTGCCAGCAGCCCTCGACCCCTAGGACAGGGCACCGGGGAGCTGTTTTTT. This sequence joins TRBV7-9 and TRBJ2-2; 8 bases line up with TRBD1. J lost 4 bases, V lost 5 bases, and 12 bases had no gene match. This CDR3 is built from 17 residues. In germline, CDR1 is SEHNR, CDR2 FQNEAQ (reference sequence).

This clone was detected a few times. The genes are TRBV6-1 and TRBJ1-4; D uncertain. The CDR3 consists of 14 residues. Germline V gene sequence: CDR1 MNHNS, CDR2 SASEGT. V dropped 8 bases and J dropped 4 bases, with 14 bases sitting between them. CDR3: CASDLDGLNEKLFF. The CDR3 nucleotides read TGTGCCAGCGATCTGGACGGACTTAATGAAAAACTGTTTTTT.

The J gene is TRBJ1-2, the V gene TRBV25-1; D is perhaps TRBD1 (6 bases). The CDR3 length is 13 residues. Germline V gene sequence: CDR1 MGHDK, CDR2 SYGVNS. V was trimmed by 7 bases and J by 4 bases, leaving 13 bases between them. The CDR3 loop reads CASNEQGGYGYTF. CDR3 DNA: TGTGCCAGCAACGAACAGGGAGGCTATGGCTACACCTTC.

This sequence joins TRBV30 and TRBJ2-7; TRBD1 might be the D (5 bases). CDR1 and CDR2 from the germline V gene are GTSNPN and SVGIG (reference sequence). V shed 1 base and J shed 6 bases, with 13 bases lying between them. CDR3 length: 13 amino acids. CDR3 coding DNA: TGTGCCTGGAGTGGCAGGGCCAGGCGCGAGCAGTACTTC. Its protein product is CAWSGRARREQYF.

The CDR3 spells CASSLTSGRAGTQYF. CDR3 DNA sequence: TGCGCCAGCAGCCTGACTAGCGGGAGGGCCGGGACCCAGTACTTC. The V gene is TRBV5-1, the J gene TRBJ2-5, with 14 nucleotides matching TRBD2. The V gene end was trimmed by 4 bases and the J gene end by 7 bases; junction bases not matched to a gene: 6. Germline CDR1 SGHRS, CDR2 YFSETQ. This CDR3 has 15 residues.